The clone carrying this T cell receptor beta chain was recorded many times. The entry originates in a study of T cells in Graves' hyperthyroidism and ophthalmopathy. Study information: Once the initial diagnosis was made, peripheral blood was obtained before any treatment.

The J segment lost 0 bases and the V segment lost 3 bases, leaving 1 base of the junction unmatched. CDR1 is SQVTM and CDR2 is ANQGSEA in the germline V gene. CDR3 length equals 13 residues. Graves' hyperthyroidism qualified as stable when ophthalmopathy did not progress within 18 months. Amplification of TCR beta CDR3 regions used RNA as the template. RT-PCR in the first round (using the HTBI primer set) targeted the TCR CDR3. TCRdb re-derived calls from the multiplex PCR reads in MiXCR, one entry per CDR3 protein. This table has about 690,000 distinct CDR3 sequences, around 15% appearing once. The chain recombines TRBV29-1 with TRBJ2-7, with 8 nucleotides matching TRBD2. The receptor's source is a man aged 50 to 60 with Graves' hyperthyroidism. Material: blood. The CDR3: CSVDSGSSYEQYF. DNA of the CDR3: TGCAGCGTTGACAGCGGGAGCTCCTACGAGCAGTACTTC.